The clone carrying this TCR beta chain has just a few counts. Its antigen is currently unknown. Primers for the PCR totalled 60 Vbeta and 13 Jbeta. The data were produced by immunoSEQ multiplex PCR, yet TCRdb's version contains in-frame clones alone and is incomplete. The sample has 150,000 to 180,000 clones, 65% to 90% seen once; the top ten hold around 6.6%. The record originates from a study of cytomegalovirus exposure and HLA in healthy donors. The study's findings and limits: Likely technical artifact: a cluster of highly shared sequence variants.

The sequenced sample was PBMCs. This TCR came from a woman between 50 and 59 years old in good health and CMV-seropositive.

Written as DNA, the CDR3 is TGTGCCAGCGCCACAGGGTTGGATCAGCCCCAGCATTTT. Translating gives CASATGLDQPQHF. The chain combines TRBV5-6 with TRBJ1-5; TRBD1 is a possible D gene (6 bases). V lost 7 bases to trimming and J lost 5 bases, with 13 bases between them. The CDR3 runs 13 residues. Germline values: CDR1 SGHDT, CDR2 YYEEEE.